This T cell receptor (beta chain) was captured by sequencing in a study of T cells after yellow fever vaccination. This clonotype was picked up a small number of times. The CDR3 contains 13 residues. V was trimmed by 0 bases and J by 11 bases, leaving 13 bases between them. Germline V lookup: CDR1 SGHNT, CDR2 YYREEE (reference sequence). TCRdb used MiXCR to reprocess the 5' RACE reads, holding one entry per CDR3 protein. Of 240,000 or so distinct CDR3 sequences listed, less than 9% are singletons. The TCR originated in a man aged 30-40 years who received the YFV17D yellow fever vaccine. The material was CD4+ T cells sorted from PBMCs, obtained 15 days after the yellow fever booster vaccination. This chain links TRBV5-4 with TRBJ2-3, with D perhaps matching TRBD1 or TRBD2 (5 bases each). This CDR3 reads CASSLEILGGQYF. CDR3 nucleotide sequence: TGTGCCAGCAGCTTGGAGATACTTGGGGGGCAGTATTTT.